The rows below give T cell receptor beta chains drawn from one sample of a study of T cell changes during pregnancy in multiple sclerosis. The data were produced by immunoSEQ multiplex PCR, yet TCRdb's version contains in-frame clones alone and is incomplete. This sample yields about 100,000 clones, of which 94% are seen a single time; 0.7% to 0.9% belongs to the top ten. Sequencing used peripheral blood, obtained before pregnancy. The receptors come from a female donor with multiple sclerosis, enrolled in a pregnancy study. Each CDR3 is given with its conserved first and last residue. A D gene is named only where the DNA matches it firmly. A row's size may be missing; if present it is once, few, many or a size class.

V gene: TRBV5-1
D gene: NA
CDR3 length: 11
clone size: NA
J gene: TRBJ1-1
CDR3 protein: CASRRGAEAFF
CDR3 DNA: TGCGCCAGCAGGCGCGGGGCTGAAGCTTTCTTT

V gene: TRBV25-1
D gene: NA
CDR3 length: 14
clone size: NA
J gene: TRBJ1-2
CDR3 protein: CASSEYKGLRGYTF
CDR3 DNA: TGTGCCAGCAGTGAATATAAGGGGCTGCGAGGCTACACCTTC

V gene: TRBV21-1
D gene: NA
CDR3 length: 14
clone size: NA
J gene: TRBJ2-3
CDR3 protein: CASSTDRSPDTQYF
CDR3 DNA: TGTGCCAGCAGCACAGACAGGAGCCCAGATACGCAGTATTTT

V gene: TRBV6-1
D gene: NA
CDR3 length: 13
clone size: NA
J gene: TRBJ1-4
CDR3 protein: CASSGGGWEKLFF
CDR3 DNA: TGTGCCAGCAGTGGGGGGGGTTGGGAAAAACTGTTTTTT

V gene: TRBV6-1
D gene: TRBD1
CDR3 length: 15
clone size: NA
J gene: TRBJ2-3
CDR3 protein: CASSDGTGWKDTQYF
CDR3 DNA: TGTGCCAGCAGTGACGGGACAGGGTGGAAAGATACGCAGTATTTT

V gene: TRBV27
D gene: TRBD2
CDR3 length: 13
clone size: NA
J gene: TRBJ2-7
CDR3 protein: CASSPRLAREQYF
CDR3 DNA: TGTGCCAGCAGCCCTCGACTAGCTCGGGAGCAGTACTTC

V gene: TRBV7-6
D gene: TRBD1
CDR3 length: 17
clone size: NA
J gene: TRBJ2-7
CDR3 protein: CASSYAPGQGGHYEQYF
CDR3 DNA: TGTGCCAGCAGCTATGCTCCGGGACAGGGAGGACACTACGAGCAGTACTTC

V gene: TRBV27
D gene: NA
CDR3 length: 17
clone size: NA
J gene: TRBJ2-2
CDR3 protein: CASSLSRGLENTGELFF
CDR3 DNA: TGTGCCAGCAGTTTATCAAGGGGTCTCGAGAACACCGGGGAGCTGTTTTTT

V gene: TRBV18
D gene: NA
CDR3 length: 14
clone size: NA
J gene: TRBJ2-2
CDR3 protein: CASSPTGSAGELFF
CDR3 DNA: TGTGCCAGCTCACCAACAGGGTCGGCCGGGGAGCTGTTTTTT

V gene: TRBV18
D gene: NA
CDR3 length: 13
clone size: few
J gene: TRBJ1-5
CDR3 protein: CASSPTSNQPQHF
CDR3 DNA: TGTGCCAGCTCACCCACTTCGAATCAGCCCCAGCATTTT

V gene: TRBV29-1
D gene: NA
CDR3 length: 11
clone size: NA
J gene: TRBJ2-7
CDR3 protein: CSVVITYEQYF
CDR3 DNA: TGCAGCGTTGTTATTACCTACGAGCAGTACTTC

V gene: TRBV4-1
D gene: TRBD2
CDR3 length: 14
clone size: NA
J gene: TRBJ2-7
CDR3 protein: CASSQGGLAHEQYF
CDR3 DNA: TGCGCCAGCAGCCAAGGGGGACTAGCCCACGAGCAGTACTTC

V gene: TRBV19
D gene: NA
CDR3 length: 12
clone size: once
J gene: TRBJ1-1
CDR3 protein: CASSQGNTEAFF
CDR3 DNA: TGTGCCAGTTCACAGGGAAATACTGAAGCTTTCTTT

V gene: TRBV7-9
D gene: TRBD1
CDR3 length: 14
clone size: few
J gene: TRBJ1-1
CDR3 protein: CASTVTGGGTEAFF
CDR3 DNA: TGTGCCAGCACCGTGACAGGGGGCGGAACTGAAGCTTTCTTT

V gene: TRBV10-2
D gene: NA
CDR3 length: 13
clone size: NA
J gene: TRBJ2-1
CDR3 protein: CASSEAGYNEQFF
CDR3 DNA: TGCGCCAGCAGTGAAGCCGGGTACAATGAGCAGTTCTTC

V gene: TRBV30
D gene: TRBD1
CDR3 length: 14
clone size: NA
J gene: TRBJ2-7
CDR3 protein: CAWRNRDRGYEQYF
CDR3 DNA: TGTGCCTGGAGAAACCGGGACAGGGGCTACGAGCAGTACTTC

V gene: TRBV27
D gene: NA
CDR3 length: 13
clone size: NA
J gene: TRBJ1-1
CDR3 protein: CASSFGWNTEAFF
CDR3 DNA: TGTGCCAGCAGTTTCGGTTGGAACACTGAAGCTTTCTTT

V gene: TRBV11-2
D gene: NA
CDR3 length: 17
clone size: once
J gene: TRBJ1-1
CDR3 protein: CASSLEGQTAWNTEAFF
CDR3 DNA: TGTGCCAGCAGCTTAGAGGGGCAAACGGCATGGAACACTGAAGCTTTCTTT

V gene: TRBV4-1
D gene: NA
CDR3 length: 15
clone size: NA
J gene: TRBJ2-1
CDR3 protein: CASSQDGASYNEQFF
CDR3 DNA: TGCGCCAGCAGCCAAGACGGAGCATCCTACAATGAGCAGTTCTTC

V gene: TRBV5-1
D gene: NA
CDR3 length: 14
clone size: NA
J gene: TRBJ2-7
CDR3 protein: CASSSDFSLYEQYF
CDR3 DNA: TGCGCCAGCAGCTCGGACTTTTCCCTCTACGAGCAGTACTTC

V gene: TRBV5-1
D gene: NA
CDR3 length: 15
clone size: NA
J gene: TRBJ2-2
CDR3 protein: CASSLSGTSAGELFF
CDR3 DNA: TGCGCCAGCAGCCTCTCCGGGACATCGGCCGGGGAGCTGTTTTTT

V gene: TRBV4-2
D gene: NA
CDR3 length: 15
clone size: NA
J gene: TRBJ2-7
CDR3 protein: CASSTFKDSAYEQYF
CDR3 DNA: TGTGCCAGCAGCACCTTTAAGGACTCGGCCTACGAGCAGTACTTC

V gene: TRBV29-1
D gene: NA
CDR3 length: 12
clone size: NA
J gene: TRBJ1-2
CDR3 protein: CSVDRAGYGYTF
CDR3 DNA: TGCAGCGTTGACAGGGCTGGCTATGGCTACACCTTC

V gene: TRBV29-1
D gene: NA
CDR3 length: 13
clone size: NA
J gene: TRBJ1-5
CDR3 protein: CSVSGGDNQPQHF
CDR3 DNA: TGCAGCGTTTCGGGGGGGGACAATCAGCCCCAGCATTTT

V gene: TRBV4-3
D gene: NA
CDR3 length: 15
clone size: NA
J gene: TRBJ2-7
CDR3 protein: CASSQEWQGNYEQYF
CDR3 DNA: TGCGCCAGCAGCCAAGAATGGCAGGGTAACTACGAGCAGTACTTC

V gene: TRBV7-7
D gene: TRBD2
CDR3 length: 14
clone size: NA
J gene: TRBJ2-1
CDR3 protein: CASSNGREYNEQFF
CDR3 DNA: TGTGCCAGCAGCAACGGGAGGGAATACAATGAGCAGTTCTTC

V gene: TRBV7-8
D gene: NA
CDR3 length: 13
clone size: NA
J gene: TRBJ2-3
CDR3 protein: CASSLGGRDTQYF
CDR3 DNA: TGTGCCAGCAGCTTAGGAGGAAGAGATACGCAGTATTTT

V gene: TRBV4-1
D gene: NA
CDR3 length: 14
clone size: NA
J gene: TRBJ2-7
CDR3 protein: CASSHDPGAYEQYF
CDR3 DNA: TGCGCCAGCAGCCATGACCCAGGTGCCTACGAGCAGTACTTC

V gene: TRBV4-2
D gene: NA
CDR3 length: 16
clone size: few
J gene: TRBJ1-2
CDR3 protein: CASSGNPGEGFYGYTF
CDR3 DNA: TGTGCCAGCAGCGGGAATCCGGGGGAAGGGTTCTATGGCTACACCTTC

V gene: TRBV14
D gene: NA
CDR3 length: 13
clone size: NA
J gene: TRBJ2-7
CDR3 protein: CASSRRGTYEQYF
CDR3 DNA: TGTGCCAGCAGCCGGAGGGGTACCTACGAGCAGTACTTC

V gene: TRBV18
D gene: TRBD2
CDR3 length: 16
clone size: once
J gene: TRBJ2-1
CDR3 protein: CASSLGTSIAYNEQFF
CDR3 DNA: TGTGCCAGCTCACTAGGGACTAGCATCGCCTACAATGAGCAGTTCTTC

V gene: TRBV6-6
D gene: TRBD1
CDR3 length: 15
clone size: once
J gene: TRBJ1-5
CDR3 protein: CASSLGTGKQGPQHF
CDR3 DNA: TGTGCCAGCAGCCTAGGGACAGGCAAACAGGGGCCCCAGCATTTT

V gene: TRBV4-3
D gene: NA
CDR3 length: 16
clone size: once
J gene: TRBJ1-2
CDR3 protein: CASSQDMSAQVDGYTF
CDR3 DNA: TGCGCCAGCAGCCAAGATATGTCGGCCCAGGTCGATGGCTACACCTTC

V gene: TRBV5-1
D gene: NA
CDR3 length: 14
clone size: NA
J gene: TRBJ2-1
CDR3 protein: CASSLDPSVPGQFF
CDR3 DNA: TGCGCCAGCAGCTTGGACCCGTCTGTTCCGGGGCAGTTCTTC

V gene: TRBV19
D gene: TRBD1
CDR3 length: 19
clone size: NA
J gene: TRBJ1-1
CDR3 protein: CASSPGGRIGGTGDTEAFF
CDR3 DNA: TGTGCCAGTAGCCCCGGAGGCAGGATTGGAGGGACAGGGGACACTGAAGCTTTCTTT

V gene: TRBV4-3
D gene: NA
CDR3 length: 13
clone size: NA
J gene: TRBJ1-2
CDR3 protein: CASSQGLGYGYTF
CDR3 DNA: TGCGCCAGCAGCCAGGGCTTAGGTTATGGCTACACCTTC

V gene: TRBV27
D gene: TRBD1
CDR3 length: 15
clone size: NA
J gene: TRBJ2-1
CDR3 protein: CASSFMQGAYNEQFF
CDR3 DNA: TGTGCCAGCAGTTTTATGCAGGGGGCCTACAATGAGCAGTTCTTC